The clone carrying this T cell receptor beta chain was seen a handful of times. Its antigen is currently unknown. This record belongs to a study of cytomegalovirus exposure and HLA in healthy donors. The PCR ran on 60 Vbeta and 13 Jbeta primers. Sequencing used immunoSEQ multiplex PCR; TCRdb keeps in-frame clones, though not all of them. The table has about 110,000 clones, roughly 80% seen once; the top ten hold 6.2%. Points from the study as a whole: The analysis excluded some indistinguishable V segments, including TRBV6-2 and TRBV6-3. An analysis that came later showed most CMV-associated TCR beta chains appearing HLA-restricted. Later analysis reportedly placed an Asian-associated ancestry cluster below the approximately 730-donor mean in N-insertions. The authors later found TCR association rates varying by HLA locus, with DRB1 most and HLA-C fewest.

The trim removed 1 base at V and 8 bases at J, leaving 1 base unmatched. The CDR3 contains 13 residues. The germline V gene encodes CDR1 SGHDN and CDR2 FVKESK. The rearrangement links TRBV14 to TRBJ1-4; 7 bases align to TRBD1. This TCR was recovered from a man between 25 and 39 years old in good health and CMV-seropositive. The sequenced sample consisted of PBMCs. The CDR3 reads CASSQVRGEKLFF. DNA for the CDR3: TGTGCCAGCAGCCAAGTCAGGGGGGAAAAACTGTTTTTT.